The 15 T cell receptor beta chains in this list originate from one sample, sequenced in a study of cytomegalovirus exposure and HLA in healthy donors. Both 60 Vbeta primers and 13 Jbeta primers went into the PCR. Using immunoSEQ multiplex PCR, the repertoire was profiled, and TCRdb retains in-frame clones only, with some absent. The sample records more than 95,000 clones, 13% to 15% being singletons. Sequencing was done on a sample of PBMCs. Source of these receptors: a female donor in good health and CMV-seronegative.

This clone was counted a few times. The rearrangement uses TRBV9 and TRBJ2-3; D ambiguous. The germline gives CDR1 SGDLS, CDR2 YYNGEE. V lost 0 bases and J lost 2, with 7 bases in between. The CDR3 loop spans 14 amino acids. Here the CDR3 reads CASSVVSTTDTQYF. The CDR3, as DNA: TGTGCCAGCAGCGTAGTATCTACCACAGATACGCAGTATTTT. Based on the CDR3 plus reference TRBV9 and TRBJ2-3, the full variable domain is DSGVTQTPKHLITATGQRVTLRCSPRSGDLSVYWYQQSLDQGLQFLIQYYNGEERAKGNILERFSAQQFPDLHSELNLSSLELGDSALYFCASSVVSTTDTQYFGPGTRLTVL.

This clone occurred a few times. The chain couples TRBV7-3 to TRBJ2-3; weak D call: TRBD2 (5 bases). The CDR3 sequence is 16 residues long. From germline, CDR1 is SGHTA and CDR2 FQGTGA. V was shortened by 1 base and J by 2 bases, with 13 bases between the two germline ends. The DNA of the CDR3 is TGTGCCAGCAGCTTAAATGGTGGGAGTGTCACAGATACGCAGTATTTT. As protein: CASSLNGGSVTDTQYF.

This clone was recorded a few times. This chain connects TRBV29-1 to TRBJ1-5; TRBD1 might be the D (5 bases). V shed 3 bases and J shed 2 bases, with 8 bases lying between them. This CDR3 has 13 amino acids. The germline V gene has CDR1 SQVTM and CDR2 ANQGSEA. CDR3 sequence: CSVEGGGNQPQHF. Written as DNA, the CDR3 is TGCAGCGTTGAGGGGGGGGGCAATCAGCCCCAGCATTTT.

This clone has more than one count but fewer than ten. The rearrangement uses TRBV4-3 and TRBJ2-5, with 9 bases aligning to TRBD1. The CDR3 extends over 15 amino acids. With 0 bases clipped from V and 5 bases from J, the junction kept 4 bases outside the gene matches. Germline V gene data show CDR1 as LGHNA and CDR2 as YSLEER. Here the CDR3 DNA reads TGCGCCAGCAGCCAAGAGGACAGGGGACGGGAGACCCAGTACTTC. Translation gives CASSQEDRGRETQYF.

The V gene is TRBV7-2, the J gene TRBJ2-5; 9 bases agree with TRBD2. V was clipped by 3 bases and J by 3 bases; unmatched bases: 2. This CDR3 is built from 14 residues. The germline CDR1 and CDR2 sequences are SGHTA and FQGNSA. CDR3 DNA: TGTGCCAGCAGCTTGGGACTAGCAGAAGAGACCCAGTACTTC. This sequence encodes CASSLGLAEETQYF.

The chain combines TRBV6-9 with TRBJ1-1, with a tentative D call TRBD1 (6 bases). Trimming stripped 7 bases from V and 4 bases from J, with 28 bases between. CDR1 and CDR2 from the germline V gene are MNHGY and SVAAGI. CDR3 length equals 18 residues. The CDR3 spells CASKEPTGKWVAGTEAFF. The CDR3 nucleotides are TGTGCCAGCAAAGAGCCGACAGGTAAATGGGTAGCTGGCACTGAAGCTTTCTTT.

This clone has a handful of counts. The chain recombines TRBV6-6 with TRBJ2-7, with 7 bases that match TRBD2. V dropped 0 bases and J dropped 3; count of bases not matched to a gene: 2. CDR3 length: 14 residues. From germline, CDR1 is MNHNY and CDR2 SVGAGI (reference sequence). Here the CDR3 reads CASSYSGEGYEQYF. In DNA, the CDR3 is TGTGCCAGCAGTTACTCGGGGGAGGGCTACGAGCAGTACTTC.

This clone has only a few counts. Here the CDR3 DNA reads TGTGCCAGCAGTGCGACAAACAGGGGGCACGGCTACACCTTC. Protein: CASSATNRGHGYTF. The gene calls are TRBV25-1 and TRBJ1-2; 9 positions agree with TRBD1. Germline V gene data show CDR1 as MGHDK and CDR2 as SYGVNS. CDR3 length: 14 residues. After removal of 4 bases from V and 8 bases from J, the junction contained 8 bases not matched to a gene.

V usage is TRBV19 and J usage is TRBJ2-1, with 7 bases fitting TRBD2. Losses at the gene ends were 0 bases for V and 4 bases for J; bases not matched to a gene: 3. This CDR3 spans 15 amino acids. Germline CDR1 is LNHDA and CDR2 is SQIVND (reference sequence). CDR3 nucleotides: TGTGCCAGTAGTATAGATCGGGGGGAATACAATGAGCAGTTCTTC. Translation gives CASSIDRGEYNEQFF.

The gene calls are TRBV4-3 and TRBJ2-5; D gene uncertain. Trimming cost V 0 bases and J 2 bases, with 13 bases left between them. Germline CDR1 LGHNA, CDR2 YSLEER. The CDR3 has 16 amino acids. The CDR3 DNA reads as TGCGCCAGCAGCCAAGATCGGGTAGGAAATCAAGAGACCCAGTACTTC. Protein: CASSQDRVGNQETQYF.

This clone came up a few times. The gene calls are TRBV4-3 and TRBJ2-1; a weak D match, TRBD2 (5 bases). This CDR3 comprises 16 residues. Germline V gives CDR1 LGHNA, CDR2 YSLEER. The V and J ends lost 3 bases and 3 bases respectively, with 15 bases between them. CDR3 sequence: CASSHDTRNIYNEQFF. The CDR3 DNA reads TGCGCCAGCAGCCACGACACTAGAAATATCTACAATGAGCAGTTCTTC.

The chain joins TRBV6-5 to TRBJ2-7; 9 nucleotides line up with TRBD2. Germline CDR1 reads MNHEY; CDR2 reads SVGAGI. The CDR3 runs to 15 residues. V was clipped by 1 base and J by 2 bases; unmatched bases: 3. The CDR3 loop is CASSYLASGAYEQYF. The CDR3 nucleotides are TGTGCCAGCAGTTACTTGGCTAGCGGGGCCTACGAGCAGTACTTC.

This clone showed up just a few times. The rearrangement joins TRBV7-8 to TRBJ2-1; the D gene is possibly TRBD1 (5 bases). Trimming cost V 5 bases and J 0 bases, with 14 bases left between them. This CDR3 contains 16 residues. The germline CDR1 and CDR2 sequences are SGHVS and FQNEAQ. CDR3 sequence (DNA): TGTGCCAGCAGCCTAGGACGGACAAGCTCCTACAATGAGCAGTTCTTC. This gives the protein CASSLGRTSSYNEQFF.

This chain connects TRBV5-1 to TRBJ1-1; D gene uncertain. CDR1 is SGHRS and CDR2 is YFSETQ in the germline V gene. The CDR3 is 14 residues long. The V gene lost 3 bases and the J gene lost 4 bases, with 13 bases spanning the gap. This chain's CDR3 is CASSYGERGTEAFF. The CDR3 DNA reads TGCGCCAGCAGCTACGGGGAGCGAGGCACTGAAGCTTTCTTT.

This rearrangement joins TRBV18 to TRBJ1-5, with TRBD1 identical over 8 bases. This CDR3 is built from 16 residues. The germline V gene encodes CDR1 KGHSH and CDR2 LQKENI. Trimming took 2 bases from V and 1 from J; bases not matched to a gene: 4. The DNA for the CDR3 is TGTGCCAGCTCACCAACTGGACAGGGAAGCAATCAGCCCCAGCATTTT. This codes for CASSPTGQGSNQPQHF.